The rows below give T cell receptor beta chains drawn from one sample of a study of shared clonotypes between healthy human individuals. Repertoires were generated with immunoSEQ multiplex PCR, while TCRdb's copy carries only in-frame clones and drops some. The repertoire holds about 1.5 million clones, with roughly 98% as singletons. Sequences were obtained from naive CD4+ T cells sorted from blood. The origin of the receptors is a man aged 25 to 45 in good health. CDR3s include the opening cysteine and the closing phenylalanine or tryptophan. Fields, in order: clone size, D gene, V gene, J gene, CDR3 DNA, CDR3 protein. A D gene is named only where the DNA matches it firmly. Expanded clones are given a class, and other clones once, few, many or no size at all.

clone size: NA
D gene: TRBD2
V gene: TRBV7-2
J gene: TRBJ2-7
CDR3 DNA: TGTGCCAGCAGCTCGCGACTAGCGGAGACCTACGAGCAGTACTTC
CDR3 protein: CASSSRLAETYEQYF

clone size: NA
D gene: NA
V gene: TRBV10-3
J gene: TRBJ2-1
CDR3 DNA: TGTGCCATCAGCGACCTATCCGGGAGTGTATACAATGAGCAGTTCTTC
CDR3 protein: CAISDLSGSVYNEQFF

clone size: once
D gene: TRBD2
V gene: TRBV6-4
J gene: TRBJ2-2
CDR3 DNA: TGTGCCAGCAGTATTATAGCGGGAGGGCCTAACACCGGGGAGCTGTTTTTT
CDR3 protein: CASSIIAGGPNTGELFF

clone size: NA
D gene: TRBD2
V gene: TRBV11-3
J gene: TRBJ2-3
CDR3 DNA: TGTGCCAGCAGCCCAGGGACTAGCGGGAGCACAGATACGCAGTATTTT
CDR3 protein: CASSPGTSGSTDTQYF

clone size: NA
D gene: NA
V gene: TRBV27
J gene: TRBJ2-7
CDR3 DNA: TGTGCCAGCAGTTTATTGCCTCGGCGGGACCCCTACGAGCAGTACTTC
CDR3 protein: CASSLLPRRDPYEQYF

clone size: NA
D gene: NA
V gene: TRBV6-5
J gene: TRBJ1-1
CDR3 DNA: TGTGCCAGCAGTTTTACAGGGATGGTGAACACTGAAGCTTTCTTT
CDR3 protein: CASSFTGMVNTEAFF

clone size: NA
D gene: TRBD2
V gene: TRBV18
J gene: TRBJ2-1
CDR3 DNA: TGTGCCAGCTCGCGAGAACTCGGGACTAGCGTAAACAATGAGCAGTTCTTC
CDR3 protein: CASSRELGTSVNNEQFF

clone size: NA
D gene: TRBD1
V gene: TRBV5-1
J gene: TRBJ2-6
CDR3 DNA: TGCGCCAGCAGACAGGACAGGGAAGGAAGCTCTGGGGCCAACGTCCTGACTTTC
CDR3 protein: CASRQDREGSSGANVLTF

clone size: once
D gene: NA
V gene: TRBV9
J gene: TRBJ2-3
CDR3 DNA: TGTGCCAGCAGCGTAGCGCTAGCATTGTCAGATACGCAGTATTTT
CDR3 protein: CASSVALALSDTQYF

clone size: NA
D gene: NA
V gene: TRBV5-5
J gene: TRBJ1-4
CDR3 DNA: TGTGCCAGCAGCTCGGACCGTGAAAAACTGTTTTTT
CDR3 protein: CASSSDREKLFF

clone size: NA
D gene: NA
V gene: TRBV11-2
J gene: TRBJ2-2
CDR3 DNA: TGTGCCAGCAGCAAACGACAAGCCCCTGAGCTGTTTTTT
CDR3 protein: CASSKRQAPELFF

clone size: NA
D gene: NA
V gene: TRBV11-2
J gene: TRBJ2-7
CDR3 DNA: TGTGCCAGCAGCTTCGACTACTCCTACGAGCAGTACTTC
CDR3 protein: CASSFDYSYEQYF

clone size: NA
D gene: NA
V gene: TRBV7-2
J gene: TRBJ1-1
CDR3 DNA: TGTGCCAGCAGCCGTGAATACGGGCGGGAAGCTTTCTTT
CDR3 protein: CASSREYGREAFF

clone size: NA
D gene: NA
V gene: TRBV2
J gene: TRBJ2-7
CDR3 DNA: TGTGCCAGCAGTGAACTCGGGTACGAGCAGTACTTC
CDR3 protein: CASSELGYEQYF

clone size: NA
D gene: NA
V gene: TRBV6-5
J gene: TRBJ1-2
CDR3 DNA: TGTGCCAGCAGTTACTGGAAGGACAACTATGGCTACACCTTC
CDR3 protein: CASSYWKDNYGYTF

clone size: NA
D gene: TRBD2
V gene: TRBV9
J gene: TRBJ2-1
CDR3 DNA: TGTGCCAGCAGCGTGGTAGCGGGAGAATGGAATGAGCAGTTCTTC
CDR3 protein: CASSVVAGEWNEQFF

clone size: once
D gene: NA
V gene: TRBV7-2
J gene: TRBJ2-1
CDR3 DNA: TGTGCCAGCAGCTTAGGGGCAGGATCAGGTGAGCAGTTCTTC
CDR3 protein: CASSLGAGSGEQFF

clone size: NA
D gene: NA
V gene: TRBV6-5
J gene: TRBJ1-1
CDR3 DNA: TGTGCCAGCAGTTACGGGGGTGAGGGCACTGAAGCTTTCTTT
CDR3 protein: CASSYGGEGTEAFF

clone size: NA
D gene: TRBD1
V gene: TRBV2
J gene: TRBJ2-4
CDR3 DNA: TGTGCCAGCAGTGATTCCCCCTTATGGACAGGCGGGCACAAAAACATTCAGTACTTC
CDR3 protein: CASSDSPLWTGGHKNIQYF

clone size: NA
D gene: NA
V gene: TRBV2
J gene: TRBJ2-2
CDR3 DNA: TGTGCCAGCAGATCTGACACCGGGGAGCTGTTTTTT
CDR3 protein: CASRSDTGELFF

clone size: NA
D gene: TRBD1
V gene: TRBV4-1
J gene: TRBJ2-3
CDR3 DNA: TGCGCCAGCAGCCAGCAACAGGGGCCTGCACAGTATTTT
CDR3 protein: CASSQQQGPAQYF

clone size: NA
D gene: NA
V gene: TRBV11-1
J gene: TRBJ2-6
CDR3 DNA: TGTGCCAGCAGCCCTTTCGGGGCGGGGGCCAACGTCCTGACTTTC
CDR3 protein: CASSPFGAGANVLTF

clone size: NA
D gene: NA
V gene: TRBV27
J gene: TRBJ2-7
CDR3 DNA: TGTGCCAGCAGTGCAAGAACTAAACTTACCTTCCCCGGTGTGCAGTACTTC
CDR3 protein: CASSARTKLTFPGVQYF

clone size: NA
D gene: NA
V gene: TRBV29-1
J gene: TRBJ2-4
CDR3 DNA: TGCAGCGTTGCTCATACAGGGCGAAAAAACATTCAGTACTTC
CDR3 protein: CSVAHTGRKNIQYF

clone size: once
D gene: NA
V gene: TRBV29-1
J gene: TRBJ2-5
CDR3 DNA: TGCAGCGCTGTCCTCGCTGCATGGGAAGAGACCCAGTACTTC
CDR3 protein: CSAVLAAWEETQYF

clone size: NA
D gene: NA
V gene: TRBV2
J gene: TRBJ1-2
CDR3 DNA: TGTGCCAGCAGTCCGGAGAGGGGGGCCAATGGCTACACCTTC
CDR3 protein: CASSPERGANGYTF